The clone carrying this TCR beta chain was picked up a small number of times. Its antigen is undetermined. This CDR3 contains 13 residues. Germline V gene data show CDR1 as SGHTA and CDR2 as FQGNSA. Deletions cut 8 bases from V and 1 base from J, with 12 bases between. This record belongs to a study of beta chain features in type 1 diabetes. TCRB transcripts that were expressed got sequenced, as all of the isolated RNA had been reverse transcribed. Repertoires were generated with immunoSEQ multiplex PCR, while TCRdb's copy carries only in-frame clones and drops some. The sample carries hundreds of thousands of clones, 11% to 15% recorded once. General study findings and limits: Shorter TCRB CDR3s, moderately but significantly so, marked every one of the four CD4+ subsets in Type 1 diabetes patients.

This rearrangement joins TRBV7-2 to TRBJ2-7, with a tentative D call TRBD2 (7 bases). This clonotype originated in a man between 18 and 35 years old with type 1 diabetes. Source material: naive CD4+ T cells from blood. The CDR3 spells CASSRGGSYEQYF. As DNA, the CDR3 is TGTGCCAGCTCCAGGGGAGGGTCCTACGAGCAGTACTTC.